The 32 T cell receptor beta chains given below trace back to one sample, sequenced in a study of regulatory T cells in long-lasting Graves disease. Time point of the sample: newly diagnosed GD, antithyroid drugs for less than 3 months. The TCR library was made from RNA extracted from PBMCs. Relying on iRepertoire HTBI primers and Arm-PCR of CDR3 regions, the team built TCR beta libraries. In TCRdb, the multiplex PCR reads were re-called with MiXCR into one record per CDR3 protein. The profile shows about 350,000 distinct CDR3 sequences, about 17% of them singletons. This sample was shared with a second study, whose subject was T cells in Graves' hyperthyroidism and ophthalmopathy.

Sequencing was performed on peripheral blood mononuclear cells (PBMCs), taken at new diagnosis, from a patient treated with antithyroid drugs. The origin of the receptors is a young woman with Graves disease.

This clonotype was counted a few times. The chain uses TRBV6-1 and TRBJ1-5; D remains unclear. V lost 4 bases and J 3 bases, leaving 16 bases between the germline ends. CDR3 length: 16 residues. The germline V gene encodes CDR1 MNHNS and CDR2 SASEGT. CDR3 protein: CASSAEPPTYNQPQHF. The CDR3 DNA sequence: TGTGCCAGCAGTGCGGAGCCTCCCACTTACAATCAGCCCCAGCATTTT.

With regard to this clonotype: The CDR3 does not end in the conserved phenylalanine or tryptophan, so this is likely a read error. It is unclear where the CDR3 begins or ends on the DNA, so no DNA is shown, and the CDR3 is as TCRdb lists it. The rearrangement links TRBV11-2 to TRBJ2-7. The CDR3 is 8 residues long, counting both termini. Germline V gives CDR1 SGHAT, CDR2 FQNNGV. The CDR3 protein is CASSLDNP.

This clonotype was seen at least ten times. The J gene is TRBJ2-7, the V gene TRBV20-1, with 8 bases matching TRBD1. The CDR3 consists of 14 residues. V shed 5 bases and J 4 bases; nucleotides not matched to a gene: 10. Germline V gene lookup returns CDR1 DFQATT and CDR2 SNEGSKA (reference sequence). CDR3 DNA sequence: TGCAGTGCTGTACCCCGGACAGGGTCGTACGAGCAGTACTTC. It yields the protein CSAVPRTGSYEQYF.

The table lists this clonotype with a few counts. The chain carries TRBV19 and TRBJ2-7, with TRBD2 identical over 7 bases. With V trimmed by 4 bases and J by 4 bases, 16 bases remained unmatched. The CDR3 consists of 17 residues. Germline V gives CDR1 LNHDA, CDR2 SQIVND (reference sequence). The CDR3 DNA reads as TGTGCCAGTAGTACAACCCTCGGACTAGGGGCGCGATACGAGCAGTACTTC. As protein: CASSTTLGLGARYEQYF. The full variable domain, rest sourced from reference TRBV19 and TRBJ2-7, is DGGITQSPKYLFRKEGQNVTLSCEQNLNHDAMYWYRQDPGQGLRLIYYSQIVNDFQKGDIAEGYSVSREKKESFPLTVTSAQKNPTAFYLCASSTTLGLGARYEQYFGPGTRLTVT.

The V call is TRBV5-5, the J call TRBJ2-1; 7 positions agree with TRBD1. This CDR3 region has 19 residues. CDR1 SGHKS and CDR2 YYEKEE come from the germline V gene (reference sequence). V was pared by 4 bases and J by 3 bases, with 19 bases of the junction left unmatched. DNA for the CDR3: TGTGCCAGCAGCCCCCGAGCCGGGACAGCCGTCTTCTTCTACAATGAGCAGTTCTTC. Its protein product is CASSPRAGTAVFFYNEQFF.

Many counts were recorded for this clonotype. In nucleotides, the CDR3 is TGCGCCAGCAAGTGGTCCGCGGACACTGAAGCTTTCTTT. It translates to CASKWSADTEAFF. V gene TRBV5-1 combines with J gene TRBJ1-1; D call uncertain. V lost 6 bases and J 3 bases, leaving 12 bases between the germline ends. The CDR3 totals 13 residues. Per germline, CDR1 SGHRS and CDR2 YFSETQ.

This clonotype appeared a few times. The CDR3 coding sequence is TGCAGCGTCGGCGACGGATACAATGAGCAGTTCTTC. Amino acids: CSVGDGYNEQFF. The chain uses TRBV29-1 and TRBJ2-1; D is uncertain. The V and J ends lost 6 bases and 4 bases respectively, with 10 bases between them. The CDR3 has 12 residues. Germline lookup yields CDR1 SQVTM and CDR2 ANQGSEA.

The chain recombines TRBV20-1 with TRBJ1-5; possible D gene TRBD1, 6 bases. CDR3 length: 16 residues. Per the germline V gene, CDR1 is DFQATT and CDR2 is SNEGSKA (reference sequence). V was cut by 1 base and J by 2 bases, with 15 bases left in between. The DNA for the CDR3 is TGCAGTGCTAGAGCCTCGGGCAGACAGGGCAATCAGCCCCAGCATTTT. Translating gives CSARASGRQGNQPQHF.

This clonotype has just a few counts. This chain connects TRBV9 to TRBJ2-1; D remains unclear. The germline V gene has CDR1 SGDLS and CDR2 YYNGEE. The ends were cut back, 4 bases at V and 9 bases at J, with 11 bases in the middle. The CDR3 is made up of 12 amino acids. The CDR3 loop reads CASSLNAVEQFF. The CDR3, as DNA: TGTGCCAGCAGCCTGAACGCCGTTGAGCAGTTCTTC.

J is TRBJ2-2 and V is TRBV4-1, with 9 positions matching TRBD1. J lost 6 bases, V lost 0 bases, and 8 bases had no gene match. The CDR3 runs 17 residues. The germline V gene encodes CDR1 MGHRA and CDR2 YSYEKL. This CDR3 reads CASSQDGTGGLAGELFF. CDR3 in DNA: TGCGCCAGCAGCCAAGATGGAACAGGGGGCCTGGCCGGGGAGCTGTTTTTT.

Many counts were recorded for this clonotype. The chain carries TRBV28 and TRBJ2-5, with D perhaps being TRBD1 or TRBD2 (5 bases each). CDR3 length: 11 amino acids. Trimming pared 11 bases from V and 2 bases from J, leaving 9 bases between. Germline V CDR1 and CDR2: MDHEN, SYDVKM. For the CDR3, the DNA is TGTGCCGGGGGTAGGCAAGAGACCCAGTACTTC. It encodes CAGGRQETQYF.

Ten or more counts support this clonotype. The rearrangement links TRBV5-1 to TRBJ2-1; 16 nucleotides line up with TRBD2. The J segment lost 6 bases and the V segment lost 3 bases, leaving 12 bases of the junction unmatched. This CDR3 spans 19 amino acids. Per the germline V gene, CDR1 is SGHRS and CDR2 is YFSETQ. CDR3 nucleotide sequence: TGCGCCAGCAGCTCGGGGACTAGCGGGAGGGCGGTCATACGCAATGAGCAGTTCTTC. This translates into CASSSGTSGRAVIRNEQFF.

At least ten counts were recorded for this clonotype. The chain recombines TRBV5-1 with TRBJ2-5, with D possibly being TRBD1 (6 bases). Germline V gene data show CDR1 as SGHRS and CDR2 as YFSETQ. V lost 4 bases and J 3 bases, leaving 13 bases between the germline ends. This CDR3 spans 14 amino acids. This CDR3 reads CASSVQAGEETQYF. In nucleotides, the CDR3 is TGCGCCAGCAGCGTGCAGGCAGGGGAAGAGACCCAGTACTTC.

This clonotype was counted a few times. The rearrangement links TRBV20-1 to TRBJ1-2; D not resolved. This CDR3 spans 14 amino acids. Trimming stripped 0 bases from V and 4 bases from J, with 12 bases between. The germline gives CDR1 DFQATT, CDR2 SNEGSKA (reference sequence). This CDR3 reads CSARDLAGGYGYTF. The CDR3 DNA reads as TGCAGTGCTAGAGATTTAGCAGGCGGCTATGGCTACACCTTC.

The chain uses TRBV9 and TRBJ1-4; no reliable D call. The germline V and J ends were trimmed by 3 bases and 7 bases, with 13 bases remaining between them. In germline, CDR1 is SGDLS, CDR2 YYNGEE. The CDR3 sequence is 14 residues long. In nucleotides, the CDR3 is TGTGCCAGCAGCGCCCAGACGGCAGGTGAAAAACTGTTTTTT. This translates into CASSAQTAGEKLFF.

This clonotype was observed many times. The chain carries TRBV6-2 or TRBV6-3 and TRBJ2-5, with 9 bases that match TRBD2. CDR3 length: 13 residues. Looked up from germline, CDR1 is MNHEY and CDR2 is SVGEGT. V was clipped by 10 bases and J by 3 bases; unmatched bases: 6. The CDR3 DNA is TGTGCCACCACCGGGACTAGCAAAGAGACCCAGTACTTC. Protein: CATTGTSKETQYF.

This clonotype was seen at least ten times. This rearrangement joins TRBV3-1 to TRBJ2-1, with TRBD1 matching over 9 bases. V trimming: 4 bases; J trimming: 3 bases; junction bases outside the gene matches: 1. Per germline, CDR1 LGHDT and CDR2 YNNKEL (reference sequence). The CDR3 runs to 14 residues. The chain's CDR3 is CASSRTGVYNEQFF. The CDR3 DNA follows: TGTGCCAGCAGCCGGACAGGGGTCTACAATGAGCAGTTCTTC.

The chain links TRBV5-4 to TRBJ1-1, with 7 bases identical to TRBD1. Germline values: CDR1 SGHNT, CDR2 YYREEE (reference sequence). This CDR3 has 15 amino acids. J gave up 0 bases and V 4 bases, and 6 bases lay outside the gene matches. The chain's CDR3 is CASSDFDRVNTEAFF. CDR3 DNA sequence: TGTGCCAGCAGCGATTTCGACAGGGTGAACACTGAAGCTTTCTTT.

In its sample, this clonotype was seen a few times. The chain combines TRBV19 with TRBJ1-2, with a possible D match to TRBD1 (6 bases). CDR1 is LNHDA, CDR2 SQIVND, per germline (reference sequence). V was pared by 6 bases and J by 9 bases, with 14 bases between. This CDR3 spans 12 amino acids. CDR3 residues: CASSRDNRSYTF. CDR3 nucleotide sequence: TGTGCCAGTAGCCGGGACAACCGTAGCTACACCTTC. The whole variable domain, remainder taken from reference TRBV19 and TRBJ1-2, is DGGITQSPKYLFRKEGQNVTLSCEQNLNHDAMYWYRQDPGQGLRLIYYSQIVNDFQKGDIAEGYSVSREKKESFPLTVTSAQKNPTAFYLCASSRDNRSYTFGSGTRLTVV.

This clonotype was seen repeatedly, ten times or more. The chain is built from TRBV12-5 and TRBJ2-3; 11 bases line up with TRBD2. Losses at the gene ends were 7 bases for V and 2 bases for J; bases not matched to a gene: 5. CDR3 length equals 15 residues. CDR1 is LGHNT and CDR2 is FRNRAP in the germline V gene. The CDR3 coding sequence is TGTGCTAGTGCCCCTAGCGGGGGGTCCACAGATACGCAGTATTTT. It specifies CASAPSGGSTDTQYF.

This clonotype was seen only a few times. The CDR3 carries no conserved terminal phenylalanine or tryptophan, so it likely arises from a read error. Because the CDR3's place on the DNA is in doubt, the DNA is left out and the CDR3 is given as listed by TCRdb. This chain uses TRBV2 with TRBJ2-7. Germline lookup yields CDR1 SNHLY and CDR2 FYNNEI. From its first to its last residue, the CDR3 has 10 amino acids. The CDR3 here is CASSEGGISL.

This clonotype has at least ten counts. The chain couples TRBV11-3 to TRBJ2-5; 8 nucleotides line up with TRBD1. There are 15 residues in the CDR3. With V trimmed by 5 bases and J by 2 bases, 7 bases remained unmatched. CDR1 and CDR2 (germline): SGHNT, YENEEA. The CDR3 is CASSPGTGPQETQYF. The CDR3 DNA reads TGTGCCAGCAGCCCCGGGACAGGACCACAAGAGACCCAGTACTTC.

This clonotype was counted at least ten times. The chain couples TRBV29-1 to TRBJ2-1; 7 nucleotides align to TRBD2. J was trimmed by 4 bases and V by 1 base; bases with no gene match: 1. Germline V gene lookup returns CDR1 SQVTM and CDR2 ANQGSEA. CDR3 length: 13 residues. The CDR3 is CSVEGAGYNEQFF. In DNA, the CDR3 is TGCAGCGTTGAAGGAGCGGGGTACAATGAGCAGTTCTTC.

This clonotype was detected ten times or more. CDR3 residues: CSARVPDLLISYNEQFF. In DNA form, the CDR3 reads TGCAGTGCTAGAGTCCCGGACTTATTAATCTCCTACAATGAGCAGTTCTTC. The chain combines TRBV20-1 with TRBJ2-1; possible D gene TRBD2, 5 bases. The CDR3 consists of 17 residues. CDR1 is DFQATT, CDR2 SNEGSKA, per germline (reference sequence). Trimming pared 1 base from V and 0 bases from J, leaving 16 bases between.

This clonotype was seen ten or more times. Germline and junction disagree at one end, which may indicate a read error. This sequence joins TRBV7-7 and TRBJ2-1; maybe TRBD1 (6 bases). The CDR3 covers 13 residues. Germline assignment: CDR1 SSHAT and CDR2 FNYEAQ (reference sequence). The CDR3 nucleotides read TGTGCTAGCAGCTCGGACAGCTACAATGAGCAGTTCTTC. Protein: CASSSDSYNEQFF.

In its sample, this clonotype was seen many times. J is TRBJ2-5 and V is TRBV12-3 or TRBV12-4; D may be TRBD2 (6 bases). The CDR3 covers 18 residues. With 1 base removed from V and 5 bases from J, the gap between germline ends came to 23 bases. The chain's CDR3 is CASSLGLGTGRRLETQYF. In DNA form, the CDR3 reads TGTGCCAGCAGTTTAGGACTAGGGACCGGTCGCCGGCTGGAGACCCAGTACTTC.

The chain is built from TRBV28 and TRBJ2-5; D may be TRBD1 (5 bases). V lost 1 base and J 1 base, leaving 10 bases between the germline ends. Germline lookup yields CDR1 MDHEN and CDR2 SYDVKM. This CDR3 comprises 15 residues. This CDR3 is CASSLYMTAQETQYF. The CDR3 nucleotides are TGTGCCAGCAGTTTATATATGACAGCCCAAGAGACCCAGTACTTC.

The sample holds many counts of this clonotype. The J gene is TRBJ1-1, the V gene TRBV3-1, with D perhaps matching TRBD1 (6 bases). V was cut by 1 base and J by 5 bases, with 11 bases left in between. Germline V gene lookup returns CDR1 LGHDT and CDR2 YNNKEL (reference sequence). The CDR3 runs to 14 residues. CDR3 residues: CASSQVQGGTEAFF. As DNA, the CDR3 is TGTGCCAGCAGCCAAGTACAGGGTGGGACTGAAGCTTTCTTT.

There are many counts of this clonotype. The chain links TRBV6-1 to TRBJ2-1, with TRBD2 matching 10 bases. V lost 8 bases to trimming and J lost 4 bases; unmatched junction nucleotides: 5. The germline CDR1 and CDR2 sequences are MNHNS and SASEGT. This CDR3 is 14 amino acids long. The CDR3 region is CASGIAGGYNEQFF. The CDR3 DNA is TGTGCCAGCGGAATAGCGGGAGGTTACAATGAGCAGTTCTTC.

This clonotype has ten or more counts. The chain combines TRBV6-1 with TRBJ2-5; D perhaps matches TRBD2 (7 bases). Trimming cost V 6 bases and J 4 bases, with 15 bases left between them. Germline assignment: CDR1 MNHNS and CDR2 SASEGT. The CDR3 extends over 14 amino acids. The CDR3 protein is CASRYEGGRETQYF. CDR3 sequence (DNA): TGTGCCAGCAGATACGAGGGGGGGCGAGAGACCCAGTACTTC.

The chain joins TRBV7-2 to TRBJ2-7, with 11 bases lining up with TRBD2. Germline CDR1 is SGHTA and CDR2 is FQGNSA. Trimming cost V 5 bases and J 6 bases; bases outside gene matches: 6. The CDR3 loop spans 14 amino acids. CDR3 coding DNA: TGTGCCAGCAGCCCGGGACTAGCGGACTCCGAGCAGTACTTC. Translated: CASSPGLADSEQYF.

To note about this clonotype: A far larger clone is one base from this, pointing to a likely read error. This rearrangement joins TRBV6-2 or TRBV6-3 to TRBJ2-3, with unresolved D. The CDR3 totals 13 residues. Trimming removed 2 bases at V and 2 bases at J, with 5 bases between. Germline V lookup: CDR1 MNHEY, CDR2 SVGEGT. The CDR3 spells CASSYPTTDTQYF. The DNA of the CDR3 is TGTGCCAGCAGTTACCCGACCACAGATACGCAGTATTTT.